One and the same sample provided the 14 T cell receptor beta chains below, sequenced in a study of blood T cell repertoires in COVID-19. Generated by immunoSEQ multiplex PCR, the TCRdb table keeps only in-frame clones and is missing some. The table lists around 63,000 clones, about 76% of them singletons, with 25% to 35% in the top ten. Source material: peripheral blood. These receptors were obtained from a woman aged 80 or older with active or convalescent COVID-19.

V and J are TRBV24-1 and TRBJ2-3, with a possible D match to TRBD1 (7 bases). V lost 2 bases and J lost 2, with 13 bases in between. The CDR3 has 16 residues. Per the germline V gene, CDR1 is KGHDR and CDR2 is SFDVKD. CDR3 nucleotide sequence: TGTGCCACCAGTGATTGGGCAGGGGGGATCACAGATACGCAGTATTTT. It is translated as CATSDWAGGITDTQYF.

V and J are TRBV2 and TRBJ2-2, with 10 positions matching TRBD1. The CDR3 totals 19 residues. In germline, CDR1 is SNHLY, CDR2 FYNNEI. The V segment lost 4 bases and the J segment 6 bases; nucleotides outside the gene matches: 17. CDR3 nucleotides: TGTGCCAGCAGTGCCATTTCCCCCGGGACAGGGGCTAAGGCCGGGGAGCTGTTTTTT. It codes for CASSAISPGTGAKAGELFF.

The chain joins TRBV9 to TRBJ1-1; 7 bases are a match to TRBD1. CDR3 size: 16 residues. V gave up 0 bases and J gave up 4 bases; unmatched junction bases: 9. CDR1 SGDLS and CDR2 YYNGEE come from the germline V gene. The CDR3 DNA sequence: TGTGCCAGCAGCGTAGATGGAGGGGGCGAGGGCACTGAAGCTTTCTTT. Its protein product is CASSVDGGGEGTEAFF. Based on the CDR3 plus reference TRBV9 and TRBJ1-1, the full variable domain is DSGVTQTPKHLITATGQRVTLRCSPRSGDLSVYWYQQSLDQGLQFLIQYYNGEERAKGNILERFSAQQFPDLHSELNLSSLELGDSALYFCASSVDGGGEGTEAFFGQGTRLTVV.

The genes are TRBV5-6 and TRBJ2-5, with 11 bases that match TRBD2. The ends lost 1 base at V and 1 base at J; junction bases unmatched: 3. Per the germline V gene, CDR1 is SGHDT and CDR2 is YYEEEE. The CDR3 totals 16 residues. CDR3 amino acids: CASSLLAGGTQETQYF. CDR3 nucleotide sequence: TGTGCCAGCAGCTTGTTAGCGGGGGGGACCCAAGAGACCCAGTACTTC.

V usage is TRBV11-2 and J usage is TRBJ2-7; 9 nucleotides agree with TRBD1. V gave up 1 base and J gave up 2 bases; unmatched junction bases: 12. CDR3 length: 18 amino acids. Germline lookup yields CDR1 SGHAT and CDR2 FQNNGV. This CDR3 reads CASSLAPRRTGAAYEQYF. The CDR3 DNA reads TGTGCCAGCAGCTTAGCCCCCCGAAGGACAGGGGCGGCCTACGAGCAGTACTTC.

The chain combines TRBV9 with TRBJ2-3; 10 bases fit TRBD2. J was trimmed by 7 bases and V by 3 bases; bases with no gene match: 8. Germline CDR1 is SGDLS and CDR2 is YYNGEE. The CDR3 runs 15 residues. The CDR3 protein is CASSGDLAGANTQYF. The CDR3 coding sequence is TGTGCCAGCAGCGGGGACCTAGCGGGGGCCAATACGCAGTATTTT.

This sequence joins TRBV7-9 and TRBJ2-3, with TRBD1 matching over 7 bases. Trimming removed 1 base from V and 2 bases from J; junction bases left unmatched: 6. The CDR3 length is 16 residues. CDR1 SEHNR and CDR2 FQNEAQ come from the germline V gene (reference sequence). CDR3 coding DNA: TGTGCCAGCAGCTTAGGGACAGGTGCTTTCACAGATACGCAGTATTTT. Amino acid sequence: CASSLGTGAFTDTQYF.

The V call is TRBV25-1, the J call TRBJ1-4; D ambiguous. The CDR3 loop spans 14 amino acids. Germline-derived CDR1 and CDR2 are MGHDK and SYGVNS. Trimming cost V 2 bases and J 3 bases, with 7 bases left between them. The CDR3 loop reads CASSEGVPNEKLFF. The CDR3 DNA sequence: TGTGCCAGCAGTGAAGGAGTCCCTAATGAAAAACTGTTTTTT.

This chain's CDR3 is CASSFRQTEQTQYF. CDR3 nucleotides: TGTGCCAGCAGCTTCCGACAAACCGAACAGACCCAGTACTTC. The chain has TRBV7-9 and TRBJ2-5; D is undetermined. The CDR3 consists of 14 residues. The germline gives CDR1 SEHNR, CDR2 FQNEAQ (reference sequence). V was clipped by 3 bases and J by 6 bases, with 14 bases between them.

The sample holds one count of this clone. The chain recombines TRBV14 with TRBJ1-1; possible D gene TRBD1, 6 bases. The CDR3 is 16 residues long. Germline lookup yields CDR1 SGHDN and CDR2 FVKESK. Trimming removed 0 bases from V and 5 bases from J, with 16 bases in between. CDR3 in amino acids: CASSQDWGQGKTEAFF. DNA of the CDR3: TGTGCCAGCAGCCAAGACTGGGGGCAGGGAAAGACTGAAGCTTTCTTT.

The genes are TRBV12-3 or TRBV12-4 and TRBJ1-5, with TRBD1 as a possible D gene (5 bases). Trimming cost V 5 bases and J 7 bases, with 12 bases left between them. The CDR3 has 13 residues. The CDR3 protein is CASSPGSGQPQHF. DNA for the CDR3: TGTGCCAGCAGTCCAGGGTCGGGCCAGCCCCAGCATTTT.

V gene TRBV5-4 combines with J gene TRBJ1-2; TRBD1 might be the D (6 bases). The CDR3 length is 14 residues. V dropped 4 bases and J dropped 4 bases, with 14 bases sitting between them. Germline V CDR1 and CDR2: SGHNT, YYREEE (reference sequence). CDR3 residues: CASSLRTAGYGYTF. The CDR3 DNA is TGTGCCAGCAGCCTACGGACAGCCGGCTATGGCTACACCTTC.

This clone appeared once. This rearrangement joins TRBV4-1 to TRBJ1-6, with D maybe TRBD1 (6 bases). Germline V lookup: CDR1 MGHRA, CDR2 YSYEKL. The CDR3 runs to 18 residues. The V gene lost 4 bases and the J gene lost 0 bases, with 16 bases spanning the gap. CDR3 nucleotide sequence: TGCGCCAGCAGCCTAGCTGGGGGCGGGAGCTCCTATAATTCACCCCTCCACTTT. Translated: CASSLAGGGSSYNSPLHF.

V is TRBV11-2 and J is TRBJ1-1; D remains unclear. The germline V gene encodes CDR1 SGHAT and CDR2 FQNNGV. V was trimmed by 0 bases and J by 1 base, leaving 9 bases between them. CDR3 length: 15 amino acids. The CDR3 DNA sequence: TGTGCCAGCAGCTTAGATCCGGTAACGAACACTGAAGCTTTCTTT. Translating gives CASSLDPVTNTEAFF. Based on the CDR3 plus reference TRBV11-2 and TRBJ1-1, the full variable domain is EAGVAQSPRYKIIEKRQSVAFWCNPISGHATLYWYQQILGQGPKLLIQFQNNGVVDDSQLPKDRFSAERLKGVDSTLKIQPAKLEDSAVYLCASSLDPVTNTEAFFGQGTRLTVV.